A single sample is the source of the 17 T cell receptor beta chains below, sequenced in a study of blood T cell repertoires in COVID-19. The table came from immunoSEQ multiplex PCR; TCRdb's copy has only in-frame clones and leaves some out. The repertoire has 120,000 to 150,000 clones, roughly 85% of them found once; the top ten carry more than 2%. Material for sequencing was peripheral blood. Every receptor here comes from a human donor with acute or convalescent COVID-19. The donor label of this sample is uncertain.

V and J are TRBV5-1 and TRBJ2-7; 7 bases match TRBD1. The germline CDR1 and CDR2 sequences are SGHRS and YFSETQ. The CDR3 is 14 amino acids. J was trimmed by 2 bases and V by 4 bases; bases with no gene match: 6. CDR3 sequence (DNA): TGCGCCAGCAGCCGAGACAGGGAGACCTACGAGCAGTACTTC. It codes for CASSRDRETYEQYF.

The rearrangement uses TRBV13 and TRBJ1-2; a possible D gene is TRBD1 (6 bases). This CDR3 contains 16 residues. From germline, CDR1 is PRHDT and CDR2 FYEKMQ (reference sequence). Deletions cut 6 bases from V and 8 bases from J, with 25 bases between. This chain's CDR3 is CASRLDYGKQGWGYTF. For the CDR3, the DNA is TGTGCCAGCAGGCTCGATTATGGAAAACAGGGTTGGGGCTACACCTTC.

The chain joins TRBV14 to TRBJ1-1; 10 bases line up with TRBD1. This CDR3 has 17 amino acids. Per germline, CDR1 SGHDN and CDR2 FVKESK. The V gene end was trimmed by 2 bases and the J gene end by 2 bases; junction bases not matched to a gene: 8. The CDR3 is CASSQTYGQGVNTEAFF. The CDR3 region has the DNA TGTGCCAGCAGCCAAACCTATGGACAGGGGGTTAACACTGAAGCTTTCTTT.

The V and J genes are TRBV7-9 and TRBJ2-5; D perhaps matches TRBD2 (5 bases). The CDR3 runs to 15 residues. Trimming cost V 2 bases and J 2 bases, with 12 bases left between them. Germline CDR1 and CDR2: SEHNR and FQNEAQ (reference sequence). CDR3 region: CASSLRTSEQETQYF. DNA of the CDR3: TGTGCCAGCAGCTTACGTACTAGTGAACAAGAGACCCAGTACTTC.

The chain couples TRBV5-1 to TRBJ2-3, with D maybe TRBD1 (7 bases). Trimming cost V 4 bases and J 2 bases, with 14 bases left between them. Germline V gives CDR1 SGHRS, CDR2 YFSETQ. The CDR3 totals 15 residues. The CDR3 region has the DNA TGCGCCAGCAGCGGAGGGGGACAGACCACAGATACGCAGTATTTT. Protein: CASSGGGQTTDTQYF. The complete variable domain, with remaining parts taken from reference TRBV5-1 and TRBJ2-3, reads KAGVTQTPRYLIKTRGQQVTLSCSPISGHRSVSWYQQTPGQGLQFLFEYFSETQRNKGNFPGRFSGRQFSNSRSEMNVSTLELGDSALYLCASSGGGQTTDTQYFGPGTRLTVL.

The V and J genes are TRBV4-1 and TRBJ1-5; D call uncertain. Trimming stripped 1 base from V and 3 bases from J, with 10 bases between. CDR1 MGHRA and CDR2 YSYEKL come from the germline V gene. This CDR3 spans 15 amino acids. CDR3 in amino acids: CASSQVPGFNQPQHF. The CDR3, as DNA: TGCGCCAGCAGCCAAGTGCCGGGATTCAATCAGCCCCAGCATTTT.

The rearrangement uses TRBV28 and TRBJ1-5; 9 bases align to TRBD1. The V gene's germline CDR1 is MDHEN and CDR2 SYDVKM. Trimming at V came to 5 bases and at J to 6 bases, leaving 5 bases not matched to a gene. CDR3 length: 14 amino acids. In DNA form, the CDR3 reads TGTGCCAGCAGTGTCACAGGGGGCGGTCAGCCCCAGCATTTT. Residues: CASSVTGGGQPQHF.

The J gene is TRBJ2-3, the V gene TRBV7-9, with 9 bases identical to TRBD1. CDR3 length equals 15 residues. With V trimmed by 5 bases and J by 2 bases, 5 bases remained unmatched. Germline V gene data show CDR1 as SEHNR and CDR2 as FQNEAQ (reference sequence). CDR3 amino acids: CASSPRDRATDTQYF. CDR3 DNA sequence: TGTGCCAGCAGCCCCCGGGACAGGGCCACAGATACGCAGTATTTT.

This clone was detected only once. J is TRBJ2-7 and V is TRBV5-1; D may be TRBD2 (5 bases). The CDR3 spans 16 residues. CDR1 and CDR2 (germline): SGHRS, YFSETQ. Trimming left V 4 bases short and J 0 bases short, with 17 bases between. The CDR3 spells CASSRPLAPISYEQYV. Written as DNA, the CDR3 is TGCGCCAGCAGCAGGCCCCTAGCTCCGATCTCCTACGAGCAGTACGTC.

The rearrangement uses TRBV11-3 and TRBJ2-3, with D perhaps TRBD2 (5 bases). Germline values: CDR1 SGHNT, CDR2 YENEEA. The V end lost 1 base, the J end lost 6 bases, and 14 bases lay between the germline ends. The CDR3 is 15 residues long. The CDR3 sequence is CASSLGTLNGDTQYF. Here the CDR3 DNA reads TGTGCCAGCAGCTTAGGGACTCTCAACGGGGATACGCAGTATTTT.

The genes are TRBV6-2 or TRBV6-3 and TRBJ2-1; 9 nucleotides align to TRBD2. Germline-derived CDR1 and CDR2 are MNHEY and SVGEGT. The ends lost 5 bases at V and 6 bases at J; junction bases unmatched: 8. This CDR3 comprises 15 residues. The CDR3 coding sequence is TGTGCCAGCAGTATACCGGGACTAGCCGCCAATGAGCAGTTCTTC. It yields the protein CASSIPGLAANEQFF.

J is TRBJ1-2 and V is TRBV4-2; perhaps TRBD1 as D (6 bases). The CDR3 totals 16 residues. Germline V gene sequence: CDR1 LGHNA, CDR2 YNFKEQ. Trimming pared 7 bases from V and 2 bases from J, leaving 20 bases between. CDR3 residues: CASTPGTGTTNYGYTF. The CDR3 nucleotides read TGTGCCAGCACCCCTGGCACAGGGACTACGAACTATGGCTACACCTTC.

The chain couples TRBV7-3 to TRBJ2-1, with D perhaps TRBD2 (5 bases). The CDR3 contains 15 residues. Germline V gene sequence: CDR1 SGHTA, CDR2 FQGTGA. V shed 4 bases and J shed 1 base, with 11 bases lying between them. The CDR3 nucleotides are TGTGCCAGCAGCTCATCCCGAGGGTCCTACAATGAGCAGTTCTTC. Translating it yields CASSSSRGSYNEQFF.

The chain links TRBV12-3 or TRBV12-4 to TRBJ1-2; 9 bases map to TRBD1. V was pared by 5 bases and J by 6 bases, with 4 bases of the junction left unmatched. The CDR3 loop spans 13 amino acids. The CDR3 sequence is CASSQTGGDGYTF. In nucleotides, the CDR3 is TGTGCCAGCAGTCAGACAGGGGGGGATGGCTACACCTTC.

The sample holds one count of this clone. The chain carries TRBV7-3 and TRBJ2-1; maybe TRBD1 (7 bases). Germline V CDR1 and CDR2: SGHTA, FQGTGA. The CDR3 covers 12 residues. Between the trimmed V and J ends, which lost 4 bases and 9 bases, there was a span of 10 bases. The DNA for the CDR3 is TGTGCCAGCAGCTCGCAGGGGGGTGAGCAGTTCTTC. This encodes CASSSQGGEQFF.

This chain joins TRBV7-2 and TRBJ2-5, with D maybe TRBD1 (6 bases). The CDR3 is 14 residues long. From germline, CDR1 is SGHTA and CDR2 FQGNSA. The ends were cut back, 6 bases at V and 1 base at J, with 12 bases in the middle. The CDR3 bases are TGTGCCAGCAGACAACAGGGCCTCCAAGAGACCCAGTACTTC. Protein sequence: CASRQQGLQETQYF.

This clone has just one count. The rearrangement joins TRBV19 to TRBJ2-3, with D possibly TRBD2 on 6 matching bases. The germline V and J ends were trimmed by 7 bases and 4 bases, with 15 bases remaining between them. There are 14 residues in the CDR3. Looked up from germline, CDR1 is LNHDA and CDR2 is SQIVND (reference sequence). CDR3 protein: CASTPGRGPDTQYF. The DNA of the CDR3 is TGTGCCAGTACTCCTGGGCGGGGTCCAGATACGCAGTATTTT.